These 5 T cell receptor beta chains were all obtained from the same sample, sequenced in a study of blood T cell repertoires in COVID-19. Produced via immunoSEQ multiplex PCR; TCRdb's table is partial and in-frame only. The data contain some 250,000 clones, around 83% of them seen just once; the ten biggest clones take up 4.5% to 7%. Sample: peripheral blood. These receptors were obtained from a man older than 75 with acute or convalescent COVID-19.

This clone was seen only a few times. The V and J genes are TRBV29-1 and TRBJ1-1; no clear D gene. The CDR3 consists of 14 residues. The germline CDR1 and CDR2 sequences are SQVTM and ANQGSEA. V was pared by 5 bases and J by 0 bases, with 13 bases between. In nucleotides, the CDR3 is TGCAGCGTTCGCCTTAGCAGCTTGAACACTGAAGCTTTCTTT. This translates into CSVRLSSLNTEAFF.

The gene calls are TRBV10-2 and TRBJ2-2; 16 bases match TRBD2. The CDR3 covers 18 residues. Germline CDR1 and CDR2: WSHSY and SAAADI. With V trimmed by 6 bases and J by 5 bases, 9 bases remained unmatched. CDR3 in amino acids: CASRSGLAGGRGTGELFF. The CDR3, as DNA: TGCGCCAGCAGATCGGGACTAGCGGGAGGGAGGGGGACCGGGGAGCTGTTTTTT.

This CDR3 reads CASRDIVRGGETQYF. The CDR3 nucleotides are TGTGCCAGTAGGGACATTGTAAGGGGGGGGGAGACCCAGTACTTC. The genes are TRBV28 and TRBJ2-5, with D possibly being TRBD2 (7 bases). The germline gives CDR1 MDHEN, CDR2 SYDVKM. The ends were cut back, 9 bases at V and 5 bases at J, with 22 bases in the middle. This CDR3 is 15 amino acids long.

The chain uses TRBV5-1 and TRBJ1-1; 10 nucleotides agree with TRBD1. The CDR3 extends over 16 amino acids. The germline gives CDR1 SGHRS, CDR2 YFSETQ. With 4 bases clipped from V and 0 bases from J, the junction kept 6 bases outside the gene matches. Here the CDR3 reads CASSRETGGLNTEAFF. CDR3 bases: TGCGCCAGCAGCCGCGAGACAGGGGGCTTGAACACTGAAGCTTTCTTT.

V gene TRBV23-1 combines with J gene TRBJ1-1; D call uncertain. TRBV23-1 is known as an ORF, though its function is uncertain. This CDR3 has 14 residues. Trimming removed 3 bases at V and 3 bases at J, with 11 bases between. The CDR3 DNA reads TGCGCCAGCAGTCACGAGGGCGCCGACACTGAAGCTTTCTTT. The encoded protein is CASSHEGADTEAFF.